This T cell receptor (beta chain) was found in a study of shared T cell receptors in the human thymus. This CDR3 has 15 amino acids. Germline CDR1 is GTSNPN and CDR2 is SVGIG (reference sequence). The V segment lost 1 base and the J segment 5 bases; nucleotides outside the gene matches: 8. TCRdb's table, derived via immunoSEQ multiplex PCR, lists solely in-frame clones and lacks some. Of about 540,000 clones in the sample, 70% to 80% were seen once. This clone was seen only a few times. A further study also used this sample, focusing on human thymus T cells. That study adds: Samples came from healthy Finnish infants during open corrective cardiac surgery. The thymus was resected at corrective cardiac surgery. Apparent skewing of V and J gene usage characterized both thymic and blood repertoires. Thymic repertoires from unrelated individuals overlapped highly, related research reported.

Sequenced material: thymocytes. The rearrangement joins TRBV30 to TRBJ2-7, with TRBD1 matching 10 bases. This clonotype was sampled from a boy less than two years old with a congenital heart defect. The CDR3 spells CAWSALRTGGNEQYF. The CDR3 region has the DNA TGTGCCTGGAGTGCCCTCAGGACAGGGGGAAACGAGCAGTACTTC.